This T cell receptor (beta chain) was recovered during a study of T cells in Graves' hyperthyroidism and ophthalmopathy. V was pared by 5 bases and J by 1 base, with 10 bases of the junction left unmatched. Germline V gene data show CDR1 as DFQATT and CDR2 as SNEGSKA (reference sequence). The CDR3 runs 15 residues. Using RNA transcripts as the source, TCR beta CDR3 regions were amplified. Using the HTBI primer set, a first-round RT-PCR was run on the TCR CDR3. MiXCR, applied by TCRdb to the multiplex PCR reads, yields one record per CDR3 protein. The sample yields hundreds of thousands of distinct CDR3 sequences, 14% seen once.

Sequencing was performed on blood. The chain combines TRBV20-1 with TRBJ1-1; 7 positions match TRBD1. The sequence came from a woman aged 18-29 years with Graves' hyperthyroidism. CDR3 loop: CSAPARQGPNTEAFF. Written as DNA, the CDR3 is TGCAGTGCTCCGGCAAGACAGGGACCGAACACTGAAGCTTTCTTT.